The 16 T cell receptor beta chains below come from one sample, sequenced in a study of blood T cells in healthy people across ages. A second PCR, run for roughly 7 to 12 cycles, used a sample-barcoded 5' primer plus a J-beta primer mix. TCRdb processed the 5' RACE reads anew with MiXCR; each CDR3 protein has one entry. The sample carries approximately 850,000 distinct CDR3 sequences, about 62% recorded once. Sequencing was done on a sample of blood. The source of these receptors is a young man in good health.

This chain connects TRBV7-9 to TRBJ2-1; the D gene is possibly TRBD1 (6 bases). Trimming took 7 bases from V and 0 from J, leaving 13 bases between them. The germline CDR1 and CDR2 sequences are SEHNR and FQNEAQ (reference sequence). The CDR3 is made up of 15 amino acids. CDR3 sequence reads: CASTRQDVSYNEQFF. As DNA, the CDR3 is TGTGCCAGCACCCGACAGGACGTCTCCTACAATGAGCAGTTCTTC.

The V call is TRBV29-1, the J call TRBJ2-4; 7 nucleotides line up with TRBD2. TRBJ2-7 explains the end of the DNA better; the J call may be wrong. The CDR3 covers 13 residues. Germline CDR1 SQVTM, CDR2 ANQGSEA. The CDR3 nucleotides are TGCAGCGTCGCCCGCGTCGGGGGGAACGAGCAGTACTTC. This sequence encodes CSVARVGGNEQYF.

The chain carries TRBV20-1 and TRBJ2-5; D perhaps matches TRBD1 (5 bases). Trimming took 6 bases from V and 5 from J, leaving 22 bases between them. The V gene's germline CDR1 is DFQATT and CDR2 SNEGSKA (reference sequence). The CDR3 has 15 amino acids. The CDR3 reads CSAPRGRLYVETQYF. The CDR3 coding sequence is TGCAGTGCCCCAAGGGGCCGGTTGTACGTGGAGACCCAGTACTTC.

This clonotype has a handful of counts. This clone may be a read error of a much larger clone one base away. V is TRBV4-1 and J is TRBJ2-1, with D perhaps given as TRBD1 or TRBD2 (5 bases each). Germline V lookup: CDR1 MGHRA, CDR2 YSYEKL. The CDR3 extends over 12 amino acids. The CDR3: CTSSRPGPEQFF. CDR3 in DNA: TGCACCAGCAGCCGTCCGGGGCCCGAACAGTTCTTC.

In this sample, this clonotype turned up once. The CDR3 sequence: CSASGGAVKVYNEQFF. CDR3 nucleotides: TGCAGTGCTAGTGGGGGTGCAGTTAAGGTCTACAATGAGCAGTTCTTC. J is TRBJ2-1 and V is TRBV20-1; TRBD1 or TRBD2 may be the D gene (5 bases each). From germline, CDR1 is DFQATT and CDR2 SNEGSKA (reference sequence). There are 16 residues in the CDR3. V lost 3 bases and J 3 bases, leaving 18 bases between the germline ends.

The genes are TRBV4-2 and TRBJ2-1, with 7 nucleotides matching TRBD2. With 1 base clipped from V and 2 bases from J, the junction kept 5 bases outside the gene matches. The CDR3 sequence is 16 residues long. Germline values: CDR1 LGHNA, CDR2 YNFKEQ. The CDR3 protein is CASSQVQAGAYNEQFF. CDR3 DNA: TGTGCCAGCAGCCAAGTTCAGGCGGGAGCCTACAATGAGCAGTTCTTC.

This clonotype has only one observation. The chain links TRBV7-2 to TRBJ2-2; 10 bases are shared with TRBD1. The V and J ends lost 5 bases and 8 bases, in that order; junction bases with no gene match: 5. Germline V gene lookup returns CDR1 SGHTA and CDR2 FQGNSA. The CDR3 is 14 residues long. The CDR3 region has the DNA TGTGCCAGCAGCGTCCGGACAGGGGGAGGGGAGCTGTTTTTT. Translating it yields CASSVRTGGGELFF.

The chain has TRBV12-3 or TRBV12-4 and TRBJ1-4; TRBD1 matches at 7 bases. Trimming cost V 5 bases and J 8 bases; bases outside gene matches: 8. This CDR3 comprises 14 residues. The CDR3 loop reads CASSLGTVGEKLFF. The CDR3 DNA follows: TGTGCCAGCAGTCTTGGGACAGTGGGGGAAAAACTGTTTTTT.

The rearrangement joins TRBV4-3 to TRBJ1-5; possibly TRBD1 for D (5 bases). Germline CDR1 and CDR2: LGHNA and YSLEER. The CDR3 contains 15 residues. With 0 bases removed from V and 9 bases from J, the gap between germline ends came to 15 bases. In nucleotides, the CDR3 is TGCGCCAGCAGCCAAGATGGGGGTATTCGGCGGCCCCAGCATTTT. Its protein product is CASSQDGGIRRPQHF.

This chain joins TRBV27 and TRBJ1-1; D is ambiguous. V lost 6 bases and J lost 2, with 7 bases in between. Germline-derived CDR1 and CDR2 are MNHEY and SMNVEV (reference sequence). The CDR3 has 12 amino acids. Written as DNA, the CDR3 is TGTGCCAGCAGCCGCTTAAACACTGAAGCTTTCTTT. Translation gives CASSRLNTEAFF.

CDR3 DNA sequence: TGTGCCAGCAGCCCCTCTAGACAGAATGAAAAACTGTTTTTT. It yields the protein CASSPSRQNEKLFF. V usage is TRBV6-6 and J usage is TRBJ1-4; TRBD1 is a possible D gene (5 bases). The CDR3 covers 14 residues. CDR1 is MNHNY, CDR2 SVGAGI, per germline (reference sequence). Trimming removed 6 bases at V and 5 bases at J, with 13 bases between.

In the case of this clonotype: Mismatch with germline at one junction end may stem from a read error. This chain uses TRBV2 with TRBJ2-7; 11 bases fit TRBD2. Looked up from germline, CDR1 is SNHLY and CDR2 is FYNNEI. The CDR3 contains 15 residues. The DNA of the CDR3 is TGTGCCAGCCTTAGACTAGCGGGGCCCTCCTACGAGCAGTACTTT. Residues: CASLRLAGPSYEQYF. The variable domain in full, completed from reference TRBV2 and TRBJ2-7, reads EPEVTQTPSHQVTQMGQEVILRCVPISNHLYFYWYRQILGQKVEFLVSFYNNEISEKSEIFDDQFSVERPDGSNFTLKIRSTKLEDSAMYFCASLRLAGPSYEQYFGPGTRLTVT.

This clonotype was seen only a few times. V is TRBV21-1 and J is TRBJ2-7; the DNA was not compared with TRBD1, the D call given in the table. TRBV21-1 is a pseudogene. The CDR3 extends over 14 amino acids. CDR3 region: CARGVGERSYEQYF. The CDR3 region has the DNA TGTGCCAGGGGGGTAGGGGAAAGGTCCTACGAGCAGTACTTC.

The V and J genes are TRBV20-1 and TRBJ2-1; D is unclear. V was cut by 0 bases and J by 3 bases, with 18 bases left in between. Germline CDR1 and CDR2: DFQATT and SNEGSKA (reference sequence). CDR3 length: 17 amino acids. The CDR3 reads CSARDFYRVGVYNEQFF. The CDR3 DNA reads TGCAGTGCTAGAGATTTTTATAGGGTCGGAGTCTACAATGAGCAGTTCTTC.

This clonotype came up a few times. Just one base apart from a much larger clone, this may be a read error. The chain links TRBV4-3 to TRBJ2-5, with D tentatively TRBD1 (5 bases). The germline gives CDR1 LGHNA, CDR2 YSLEER. This CDR3 has 16 amino acids. The V gene lost 0 bases and the J gene lost 1 base, with 12 bases spanning the gap. This CDR3 is CASSQDGASPQETQYF. The CDR3 coding sequence is TGCGCCAGCAGCCAAGATGGGGCAAGCCCCCAAGAGACCCAGTACTTC.

The chain recombines TRBV7-2 with TRBJ1-2; a possible D gene is TRBD1 (5 bases). This CDR3 contains 15 residues. The V gene lost 1 base and the J gene lost 4 bases, with 13 bases spanning the gap. Germline CDR1 reads SGHTA; CDR2 reads FQGNSA. The CDR3 coding sequence is TGTGCCAGCAGCTTAGAGGGACCATGGGGCTATGGCTACACCTTC. Amino acid sequence: CASSLEGPWGYGYTF. The full variable domain, rest sourced from reference TRBV7-2 and TRBJ1-2, is GAGVSQSPSNKVTEKGKDVELRCDPISGHTALYWYRQSLGQGLEFLIYFQGNSAPDKSGLPSDRFSAERTGGSVSTLTIQRTQQEDSAVYLCASSLEGPWGYGYTFGSGTRLTVV.